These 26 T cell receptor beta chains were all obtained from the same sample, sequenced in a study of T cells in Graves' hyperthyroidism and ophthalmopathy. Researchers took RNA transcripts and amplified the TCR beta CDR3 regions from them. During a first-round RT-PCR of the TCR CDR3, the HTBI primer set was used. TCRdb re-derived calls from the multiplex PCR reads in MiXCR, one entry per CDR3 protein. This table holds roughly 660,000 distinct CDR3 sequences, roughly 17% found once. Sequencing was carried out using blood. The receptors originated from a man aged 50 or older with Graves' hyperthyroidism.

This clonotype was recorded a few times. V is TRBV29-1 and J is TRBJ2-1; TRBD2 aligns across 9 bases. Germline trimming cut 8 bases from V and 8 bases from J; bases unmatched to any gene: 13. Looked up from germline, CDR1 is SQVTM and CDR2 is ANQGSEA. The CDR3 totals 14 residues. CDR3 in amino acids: CSTPRSGRLDEQFF. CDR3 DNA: TGCAGCACCCCCCGGAGCGGGAGGCTCGATGAGCAGTTCTTC.

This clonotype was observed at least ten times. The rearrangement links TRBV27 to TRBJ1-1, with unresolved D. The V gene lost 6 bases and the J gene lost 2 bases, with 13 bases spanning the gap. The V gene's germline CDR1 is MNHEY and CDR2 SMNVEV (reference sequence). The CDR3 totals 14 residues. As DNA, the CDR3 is TGTGCCAGCAGACCGAGGGCCCAAAACACTGAAGCTTTCTTT. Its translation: CASRPRAQNTEAFF.

Written as DNA, the CDR3 is TGTGCCAGCAGCCCTAGCCTGGACAGGGGCACAGATACGCAGTATTTT. It codes for CASSPSLDRGTDTQYF. This chain uses TRBV11-2 with TRBJ2-3; 8 nucleotides agree with TRBD1. V was clipped by 5 bases and J by 1 base; unmatched bases: 8. CDR1 and CDR2 from the germline V gene are SGHAT and FQNNGV. The CDR3 totals 16 residues.

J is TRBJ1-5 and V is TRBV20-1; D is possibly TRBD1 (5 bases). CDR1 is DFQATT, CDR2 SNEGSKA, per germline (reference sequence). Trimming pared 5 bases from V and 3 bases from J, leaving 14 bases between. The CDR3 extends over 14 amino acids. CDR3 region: CSAELTGYNQPQHF. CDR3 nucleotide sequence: TGCAGTGCTGAATTAACAGGCTACAATCAGCCCCAGCATTTT.

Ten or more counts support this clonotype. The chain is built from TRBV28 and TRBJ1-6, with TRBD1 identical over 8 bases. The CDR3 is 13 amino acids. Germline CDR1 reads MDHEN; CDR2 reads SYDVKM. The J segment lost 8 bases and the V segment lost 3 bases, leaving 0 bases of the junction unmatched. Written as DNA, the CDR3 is TGTGCCAGCAGTTTGACAGGGGATTCACCCCTCCACTTT. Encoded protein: CASSLTGDSPLHF.

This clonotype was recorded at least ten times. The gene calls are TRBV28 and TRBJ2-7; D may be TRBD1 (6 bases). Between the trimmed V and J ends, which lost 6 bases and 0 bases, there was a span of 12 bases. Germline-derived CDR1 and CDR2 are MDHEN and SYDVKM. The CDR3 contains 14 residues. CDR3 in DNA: TGTGCCAGCAGGGTCCGGGACACCTCCTACGAGCAGTACTTC. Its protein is CASRVRDTSYEQYF.

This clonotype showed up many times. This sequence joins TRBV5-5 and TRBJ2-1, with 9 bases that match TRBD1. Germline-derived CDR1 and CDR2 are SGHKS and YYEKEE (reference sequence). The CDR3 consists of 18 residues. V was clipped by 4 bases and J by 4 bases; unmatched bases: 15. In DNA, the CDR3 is TGTGCCAGCAGCCCGACCCTGGGACAGGGAGGTCCATACAATGAGCAGTTCTTC. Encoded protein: CASSPTLGQGGPYNEQFF.

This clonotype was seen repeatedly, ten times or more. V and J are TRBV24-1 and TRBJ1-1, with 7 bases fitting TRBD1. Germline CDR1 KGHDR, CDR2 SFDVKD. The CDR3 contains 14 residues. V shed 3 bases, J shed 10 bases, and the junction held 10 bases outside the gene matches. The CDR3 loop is CATSDPDRVEGAFF. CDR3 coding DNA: TGTGCCACCAGTGATCCTGACAGGGTTGAGGGAGCTTTCTTT.

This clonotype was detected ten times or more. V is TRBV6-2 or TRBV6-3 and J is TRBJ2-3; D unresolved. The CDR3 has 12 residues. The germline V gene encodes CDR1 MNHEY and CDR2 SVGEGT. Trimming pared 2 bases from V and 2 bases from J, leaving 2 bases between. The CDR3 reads CASSYPTDTQYF. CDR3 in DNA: TGTGCCAGCAGTTACCCCACAGATACGCAGTATTTT.

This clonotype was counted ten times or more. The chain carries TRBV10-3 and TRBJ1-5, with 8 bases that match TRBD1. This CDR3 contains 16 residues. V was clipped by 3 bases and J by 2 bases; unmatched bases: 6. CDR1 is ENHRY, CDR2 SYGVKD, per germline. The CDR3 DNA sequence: TGTGCCATCAGTGAAACTTGGACAGGGCGCAATCAGCCCCAGCATTTT. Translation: CAISETWTGRNQPQHF.

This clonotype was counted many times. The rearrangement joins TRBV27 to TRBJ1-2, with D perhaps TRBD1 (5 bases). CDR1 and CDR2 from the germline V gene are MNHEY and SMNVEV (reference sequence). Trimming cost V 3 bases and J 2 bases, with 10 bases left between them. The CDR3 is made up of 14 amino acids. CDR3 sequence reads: CASSFDSKNYGYTF. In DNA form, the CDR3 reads TGTGCCAGCAGTTTTGACAGTAAAAACTATGGCTACACCTTC.

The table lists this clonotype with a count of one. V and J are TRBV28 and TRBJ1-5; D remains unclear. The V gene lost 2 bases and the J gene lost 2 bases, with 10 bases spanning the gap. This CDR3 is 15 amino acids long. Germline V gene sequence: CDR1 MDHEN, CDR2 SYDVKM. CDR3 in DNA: TGTGCCAGCAGTTTAGGCAGGTTGGGCAATCAGCCCCAGCATTTT. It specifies CASSLGRLGNQPQHF.

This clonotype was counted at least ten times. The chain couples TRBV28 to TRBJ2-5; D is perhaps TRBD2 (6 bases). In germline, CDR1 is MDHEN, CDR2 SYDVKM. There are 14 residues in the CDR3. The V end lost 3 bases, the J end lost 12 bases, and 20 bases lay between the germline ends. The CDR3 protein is CASSFGTHAASEYF. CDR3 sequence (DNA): TGTGCCAGCAGTTTCGGGACTCACGCTGCCTCGGAGTACTTC.

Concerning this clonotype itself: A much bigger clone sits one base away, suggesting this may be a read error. CDR3 residues: CASRIQQGAYGYIF. CDR3 coding DNA: TGTGCCAGTCGAATCCAACAGGGGGCCTATGGCTACATCTTC. The chain uses TRBV28 and TRBJ1-2; TRBD1 agrees at 9 bases. From germline, CDR1 is MDHEN and CDR2 SYDVKM. The CDR3 length is 14 residues.

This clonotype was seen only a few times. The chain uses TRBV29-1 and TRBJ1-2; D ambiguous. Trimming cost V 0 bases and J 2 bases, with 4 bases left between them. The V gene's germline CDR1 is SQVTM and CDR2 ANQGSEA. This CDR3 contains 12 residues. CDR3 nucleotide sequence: TGCAGCGTTGAAGACGGAAACTATGGCTACACCTTC. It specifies CSVEDGNYGYTF.

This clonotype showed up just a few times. CDR3 sequence reads: CSAREFQGATTDTQYF. The CDR3 DNA reads as TGCAGTGCTAGAGAGTTTCAGGGGGCGACTACAGATACGCAGTATTTT. The genes are TRBV20-1 and TRBJ2-3; TRBD1 matches 8 bases. Unmatched junction bases numbered 8, after V lost 0 bases and J lost 3 bases. This CDR3 is 16 amino acids long. Germline lookup yields CDR1 DFQATT and CDR2 SNEGSKA (reference sequence).

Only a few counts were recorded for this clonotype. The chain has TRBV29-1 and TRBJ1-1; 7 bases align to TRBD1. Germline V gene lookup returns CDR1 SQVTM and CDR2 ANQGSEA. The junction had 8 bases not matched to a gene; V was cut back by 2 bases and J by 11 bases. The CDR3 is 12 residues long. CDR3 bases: TGCAGCGTTGAACAGGGGGGGCGCGAGGCTTTCTTT. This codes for CSVEQGGREAFF.

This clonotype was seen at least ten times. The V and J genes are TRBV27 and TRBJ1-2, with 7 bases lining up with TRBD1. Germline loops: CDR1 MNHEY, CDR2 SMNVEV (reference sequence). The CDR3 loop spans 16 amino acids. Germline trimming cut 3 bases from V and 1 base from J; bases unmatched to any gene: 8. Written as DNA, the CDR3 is TGTGCCAGCAGTTTCCTCGGGACAGCAAGTAACTATGGCTACACCTTC. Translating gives CASSFLGTASNYGYTF.

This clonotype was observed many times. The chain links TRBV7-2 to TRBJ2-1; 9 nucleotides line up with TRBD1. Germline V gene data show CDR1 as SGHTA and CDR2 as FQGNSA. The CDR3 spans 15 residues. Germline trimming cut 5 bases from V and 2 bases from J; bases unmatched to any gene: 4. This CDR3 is CASSLGQGTYNEQFF. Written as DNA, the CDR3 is TGTGCCAGCAGCCTGGGACAGGGAACCTACAATGAGCAGTTCTTC.

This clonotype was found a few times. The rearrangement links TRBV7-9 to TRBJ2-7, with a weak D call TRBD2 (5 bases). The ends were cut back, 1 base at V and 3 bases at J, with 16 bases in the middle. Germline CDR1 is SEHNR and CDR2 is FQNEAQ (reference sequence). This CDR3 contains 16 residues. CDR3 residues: CASSLVASTPDYEQYF. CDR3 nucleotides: TGTGCCAGCAGCTTAGTGGCTAGCACACCCGACTACGAGCAGTACTTC. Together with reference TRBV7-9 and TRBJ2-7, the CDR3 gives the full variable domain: DTGVSQNPRHKITKRGQNVTFRCDPISEHNRLYWYRQTLGQGPEFLTYFQNEAQLEKSRLLSDRFSAERPKGSFSTLEIQRTEQGDSAMYLCASSLVASTPDYEQYFGPGTRLTVT.

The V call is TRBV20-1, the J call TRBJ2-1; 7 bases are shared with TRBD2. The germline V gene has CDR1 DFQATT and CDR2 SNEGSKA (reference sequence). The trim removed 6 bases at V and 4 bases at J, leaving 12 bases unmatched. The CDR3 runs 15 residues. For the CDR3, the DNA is TGCAGTGCAAGCGGGACGGGATCGGCGTACAATGAGCAGTTCTTC. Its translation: CSASGTGSAYNEQFF.

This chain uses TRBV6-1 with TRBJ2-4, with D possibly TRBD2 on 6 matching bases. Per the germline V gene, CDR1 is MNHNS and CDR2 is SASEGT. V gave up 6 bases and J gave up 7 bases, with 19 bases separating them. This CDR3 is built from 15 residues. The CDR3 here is CASRATGDLRNIQYF. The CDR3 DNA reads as TGTGCCAGCAGGGCAACGGGGGACCTAAGGAACATTCAGTACTTC.

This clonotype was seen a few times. CDR3 amino acids: CASSLYGENTEAFF. The CDR3 region has the DNA TGTGCCAGCAGTTTATACGGGGAGAACACTGAAGCTTTCTTT. The chain carries TRBV27 and TRBJ1-1; unclear D gene. The V end lost 1 base, the J end lost 1 base, and 7 bases lay between the germline ends. This CDR3 has 14 amino acids. Looked up from germline, CDR1 is MNHEY and CDR2 is SMNVEV (reference sequence).

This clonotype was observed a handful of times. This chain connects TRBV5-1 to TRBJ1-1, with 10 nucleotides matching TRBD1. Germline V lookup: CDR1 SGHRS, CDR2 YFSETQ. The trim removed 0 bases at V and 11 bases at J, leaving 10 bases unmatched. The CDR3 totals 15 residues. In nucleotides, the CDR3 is TGCGCCAGCAGCTTGGAAGGGTTTTGGGACAGGGGCGCTTTCTTT. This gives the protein CASSLEGFWDRGAFF.

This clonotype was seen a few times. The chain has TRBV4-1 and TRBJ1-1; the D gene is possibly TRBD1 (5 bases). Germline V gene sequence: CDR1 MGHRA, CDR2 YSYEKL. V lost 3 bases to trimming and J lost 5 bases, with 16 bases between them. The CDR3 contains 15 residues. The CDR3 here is CASSQGTRRVTEAFF. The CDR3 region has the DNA TGCGCCAGCAGCCAGGGGACCCGGCGCGTTACTGAAGCTTTCTTT.

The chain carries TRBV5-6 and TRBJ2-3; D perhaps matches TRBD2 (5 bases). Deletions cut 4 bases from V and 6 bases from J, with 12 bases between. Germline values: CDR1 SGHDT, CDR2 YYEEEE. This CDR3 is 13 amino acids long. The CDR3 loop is CASSTSVGDTQYF. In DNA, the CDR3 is TGTGCCAGCAGCACTAGTGTTGGGGATACGCAGTATTTT.